This T cell receptor beta chain came from a study of shared clonotypes between healthy human individuals. General study points: Among the subsets, naive ones generally showed larger estimated richness than memory ones. Across a handful of donors, naive CD4 shared roughly 5%, naive CD8 more than 3%, memory CD4 roughly 2.5%, memory CD8 0.4%.

This CDR3 region has 14 residues. Trimming cost V 6 bases and J 2 bases, with 13 bases left between them. CDR1 is MDHEN, CDR2 SYDVKM, per germline. Per the original data handling: ImmunoSEQ yielded junction-only sequences lacking quality scores, so filtering differed. Only in-frame clones appear in the TCRdb table, and some are missing; sequencing was by immunoSEQ multiplex PCR. That table supplies the V and J calls and clone size; D and trimming were determined from the DNA. This repertoire shows a few million clones, 80% to 95% found once; its top ten account for 0.39%. About this clone: What it recognizes is unknown. This sample also contains other DNA sequences that code for the same CDR3.

V and J are TRBV28 and TRBJ1-2; D is possibly TRBD1 (6 bases). The sequence was obtained from a man aged 18 to 30 in good health. Some clones in this sample may be carry-over from other donors' samples. Sequencing used naive CD4+ T cells from PBMCs. Subset meaning: CD45RA+ positively selected. The CDR3 nucleotides are TGTGCCAGCAGAACAGGGTCCCCCAACTATGGCTACACCTTC. It is translated as CASRTGSPNYGYTF.